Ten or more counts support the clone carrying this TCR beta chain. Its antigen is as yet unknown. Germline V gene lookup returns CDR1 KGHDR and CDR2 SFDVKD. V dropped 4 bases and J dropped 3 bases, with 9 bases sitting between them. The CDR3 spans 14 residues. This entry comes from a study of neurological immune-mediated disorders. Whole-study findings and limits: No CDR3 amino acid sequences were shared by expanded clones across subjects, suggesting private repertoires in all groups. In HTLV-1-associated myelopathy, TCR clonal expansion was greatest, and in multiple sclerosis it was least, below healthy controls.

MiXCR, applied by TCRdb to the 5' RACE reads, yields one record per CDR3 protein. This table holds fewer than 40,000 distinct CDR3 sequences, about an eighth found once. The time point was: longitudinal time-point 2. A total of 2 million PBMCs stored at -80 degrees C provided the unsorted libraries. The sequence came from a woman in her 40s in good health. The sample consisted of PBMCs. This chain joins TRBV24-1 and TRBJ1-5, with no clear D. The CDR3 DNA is TGTGCCACCAGTGACTCGGGATTCAATCAGCCCCAGCATTTT. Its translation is CATSDSGFNQPQHF.